One sample yielded the 5 T cell receptor beta chains listed below, sequenced in a study of T-cell reconstitution after alpha-beta-depleted transplantation in children. Preparing the TCRbeta library involved the use of unique molecular identifiers. MiXCR was run by TCRdb on the PCR reads, yielding one entry per CDR3 protein. The sample shows 200,000 or so distinct CDR3 sequences, about 8.2% of them seen only once. The sample here was PBMCs, mostly from graft donor cells, taken 360 days after TCRalphabeta/CD19-depleted stem cell transplant. These receptors were obtained from a male patient aged 2-10 years who had a stem cell transplant for acute myeloid leukemia, so the T cells may come from the graft donor.

This clonotype appeared a few times. V is TRBV27 and J is TRBJ2-3, with D possibly TRBD2 on 7 matching bases. V lost 6 bases, J lost 2 bases, and 24 bases lay in between. The CDR3 has 18 amino acids. Germline loops: CDR1 MNHEY, CDR2 SMNVEV (reference sequence). The CDR3, as DNA: TGTGCCAGCAGCAGATACCTTGGGGGGGCGAGGGCCACAGATACGCAGTATTTT. Protein: CASSRYLGGARATDTQYF.

In its sample, this clonotype was seen many times. The chain has TRBV4-3 and TRBJ2-1, with D maybe TRBD1 (5 bases). Deletions cut 3 bases from V and 10 bases from J, with 13 bases between. This CDR3 region has 13 residues. CDR1 is LGHNA, CDR2 YSLEER, per germline. CDR3 amino acids: CASSQERRGEQFF. The CDR3 region has the DNA TGCGCCAGCAGCCAGGAACGTAGGGGCGAGCAGTTCTTC.

V and J are TRBV5-5 and TRBJ2-2; unclear D gene. Trimming removed 2 bases from V and 8 bases from J, with 7 bases in between. CDR3 length: 12 residues. Germline CDR1 SGHKS, CDR2 YYEKEE (reference sequence). The CDR3 protein is CASSLTMGELFF. The CDR3 DNA reads as TGTGCCAGCAGCTTAACGATGGGGGAGCTGTTTTTT.

The gene calls are TRBV7-2 and TRBJ2-5; 14 bases agree with TRBD2. The V and J ends lost 1 base and 12 bases, in that order; junction bases with no gene match: 4. The CDR3 length is 14 residues. Germline CDR1 is SGHTA and CDR2 is FQGNSA. CDR3 coding DNA: TGTGCCAGCAGCTTAGTGGGACTAGCGGGGGCCGAGTACTTC. Encoded protein: CASSLVGLAGAEYF.

In its sample, this clonotype was seen many times. This rearrangement joins TRBV9 to TRBJ2-2, with TRBD2 matching 9 bases. Per the germline V gene, CDR1 is SGDLS and CDR2 is YYNGEE. The V gene end was trimmed by 0 bases and the J gene end by 3 bases; junction bases not matched to a gene: 6. The CDR3 sequence is 17 residues long. CDR3 residues: CASSVAASGVHTGELFF. CDR3 nucleotide sequence: TGTGCCAGCAGCGTAGCGGCTAGCGGGGTGCACACCGGGGAGCTGTTTTTT.